Below, 25 T cell receptor beta chains from the same sample are listed, as sequenced in a study of blood T cell repertoires in COVID-19. TCRdb keeps only in-frame clones here, not all; method: immunoSEQ multiplex PCR. The table has over 70,000 clones, about 85% seen once. The sequencing input was peripheral blood. The receptors originated from a man between 60 and 70 years old with COVID-19, enrolled during active disease.

The genes are TRBV5-5 and TRBJ1-2; D is undetermined. V gave up 5 bases and J gave up 6 bases, with 20 bases separating them. Per the germline V gene, CDR1 is SGHKS and CDR2 is YYEKEE (reference sequence). CDR3 length: 15 amino acids. CDR3 coding DNA: TGTGCCAGCAGTGCGAGGGATGGTTCAACCAATGGCTACACCTTC. Its protein product is CASSARDGSTNGYTF.

The chain recombines TRBV5-1 with TRBJ1-6; D is undetermined. Per germline, CDR1 SGHRS and CDR2 YFSETQ. CDR3 length equals 15 residues. Between the trimmed V and J ends, which lost 4 bases and 7 bases, there was a span of 15 bases. CDR3 in amino acids: CASSPALGANSPLHF. The CDR3 region has the DNA TGCGCCAGCAGCCCCGCCTTGGGAGCGAATTCACCCCTCCACTTT.

This chain joins TRBV28 and TRBJ2-5, with 9 bases that match TRBD1. The V gene end was trimmed by 6 bases and the J gene end by 7 bases; junction bases not matched to a gene: 6. Germline CDR1 MDHEN, CDR2 SYDVKM. This CDR3 region has 13 residues. Written as DNA, the CDR3 is TGTGCCAGCAGCCAGGGACAGGGACGGACCCAGTACTTC. It translates to CASSQGQGRTQYF.

The rearrangement uses TRBV7-3 and TRBJ2-7; 7 bases line up with TRBD2. Germline CDR1 and CDR2: SGHTA and FQGTGA. The length of the CDR3 is 13 residues. The J segment lost 4 bases and the V segment lost 6 bases, leaving 6 bases of the junction unmatched. The CDR3 nucleotides read TGTGCCAGCAGTTCCACGGGGGGTTACGAGCAGTACTTC. Its translation: CASSSTGGYEQYF.

The chain uses TRBV12-3 or TRBV12-4 and TRBJ1-2, with D possibly matching TRBD1 (5 bases). CDR3 length equals 13 residues. The V and J ends lost 9 bases and 8 bases respectively, with 19 bases between them. CDR3 protein: CASTAGEGEGYTF. The CDR3 region has the DNA TGTGCCAGTACGGCGGGGGAGGGAGAAGGCTACACCTTC.

The chain has TRBV5-6 and TRBJ2-7; weak D call: TRBD2 (5 bases). This CDR3 region has 15 residues. The germline V gene has CDR1 SGHDT and CDR2 YYEEEE. With 6 bases removed from V and 6 bases from J, the gap between germline ends came to 22 bases. Written as DNA, the CDR3 is TGTGCCAGCACCCCAAAACCCCAAGCGGTCGGCGAGCAGTACTTC. This codes for CASTPKPQAVGEQYF.

The chain combines TRBV19 with TRBJ2-3; unclear D gene. The V gene's germline CDR1 is LNHDA and CDR2 SQIVND (reference sequence). Trimming removed 4 bases from V and 0 bases from J, with 8 bases in between. This CDR3 is built from 14 residues. DNA of the CDR3: TGTGCCAGTAGTAAAAAGACTAGCACAGATACGCAGTATTTT. This encodes CASSKKTSTDTQYF.

CDR3 DNA: TGTGCCAGTAGTGAGGGGGCATCTCAGCCCCAGCATTTT. Translation: CASSEGASQPQHF. This chain connects TRBV19 to TRBJ1-5; 7 nucleotides line up with TRBD1. Germline assignment: CDR1 LNHDA and CDR2 SQIVND (reference sequence). CDR3 length: 13 residues. With 5 bases clipped from V and 6 bases from J, the junction kept 4 bases outside the gene matches.

This clone was seen a single time. CDR3 sequence reads: CASSDIGLAETGELFF. Written as DNA, the CDR3 is TGTGCCAGCAGTGATATAGGACTAGCGGAGACCGGGGAGCTGTTTTTT. V usage is TRBV2 and J usage is TRBJ2-2; TRBD2 aligns across 10 bases. V gave up 3 bases and J gave up 5 bases; unmatched junction bases: 6. Germline CDR1 SNHLY, CDR2 FYNNEI. This CDR3 region has 16 residues.

The rearrangement uses TRBV5-4 and TRBJ1-2, with D unresolved. Germline CDR1 is SGHNT and CDR2 is YYREEE (reference sequence). CDR3 size: 15 residues. V lost 4 bases and J 8 bases, leaving 21 bases between the germline ends. CDR3 protein: CASSPDLSTRAGYTF. CDR3 coding DNA: TGTGCCAGCAGCCCGGACTTGAGCACGCGGGCGGGCTACACCTTC.

For this clone: A junction end diverges from the germline sequence, so it may reflect a read error. The chain links TRBV19 to TRBJ2-2, with 8 bases that match TRBD2. Germline-derived CDR1 and CDR2 are LNHDA and SQIVND (reference sequence). This CDR3 spans 18 amino acids. The CDR3 DNA sequence: TGTCCCAGTCGCCGGGGTGGGCTCGCGGGGGGCAACACCGGGGAGCTGTTTTTT. Its translation: CPSRRGGLAGGNTGELFF.

The V and J genes are TRBV5-1 and TRBJ1-5; no reliable D call. V was trimmed by 4 bases and J by 4 bases, leaving 12 bases between them. The CDR3 runs to 14 residues. The germline gives CDR1 SGHRS, CDR2 YFSETQ. The CDR3 loop reads CASSLTYGNQPQHF. Here the CDR3 DNA reads TGCGCCAGCAGCCTCACCTACGGGAATCAGCCCCAGCATTTT. The whole variable domain, filled in from reference TRBV5-1 and TRBJ1-5, reads KAGVTQTPRYLIKTRGQQVTLSCSPISGHRSVSWYQQTPGQGLQFLFEYFSETQRNKGNFPGRFSGRQFSNSRSEMNVSTLELGDSALYLCASSLTYGNQPQHFGDGTRLSIL.

The chain carries TRBV6-5 and TRBJ2-7, with D possibly being TRBD1 (5 bases). The germline gives CDR1 MNHEY, CDR2 SVGAGI. V dropped 0 bases and J dropped 2 bases, with 11 bases sitting between them. The CDR3 has 15 residues. DNA of the CDR3: TGTGCCAGCAGTTACTCCGGACACCTTCCCTACGAGCAGTACTTC. This encodes CASSYSGHLPYEQYF.

This sequence joins TRBV5-4 and TRBJ1-2, with TRBD1 as a possible D gene (5 bases). CDR1 and CDR2 (germline): SGHNT, YYREEE (reference sequence). The CDR3 spans 13 residues. Trimming pared 0 bases from V and 4 bases from J, leaving 7 bases between. The CDR3 bases are TGTGCCAGCAGCTTGGGGGGCAGCTATGGCTACACCTTC. This sequence encodes CASSLGGSYGYTF.

The chain has TRBV5-4 and TRBJ2-2, with 9 positions matching TRBD2. This CDR3 is built from 16 residues. The V gene end was trimmed by 2 bases and the J gene end by 1 base; junction bases not matched to a gene: 3. The germline CDR1 and CDR2 sequences are SGHNT and YYREEE (reference sequence). The CDR3, as DNA: TGTGCCAGCAGCTTATTAGCGGGGGTGAACACCGGGGAGCTGTTTTTT. Translating it yields CASSLLAGVNTGELFF.

This clone occurred a few times. The gene calls are TRBV19 and TRBJ1-5; D not resolved. This CDR3 region has 15 residues. Trimming cost V 5 bases and J 3 bases, with 14 bases left between them. Germline values: CDR1 LNHDA, CDR2 SQIVND (reference sequence). The CDR3: CASSWILVDNQPQHF. DNA for the CDR3: TGTGCCAGTAGTTGGATCCTAGTGGACAATCAGCCCCAGCATTTT.

This chain links TRBV19 with TRBJ2-3; TRBD2 agrees at 8 bases. The CDR3 sequence is 16 residues long. V was clipped by 3 bases and J by 4 bases; unmatched bases: 9. CDR1 and CDR2 from the germline V gene are LNHDA and SQIVND (reference sequence). CDR3 sequence reads: CASSINRGGRPDTQYF. In DNA form, the CDR3 reads TGTGCCAGTAGTATTAACCGGGGGGGCCGGCCAGATACGCAGTATTTT.

The rearrangement uses TRBV11-1 and TRBJ2-1; no reliable D call. In germline, CDR1 is SGHAT, CDR2 FQDESV (reference sequence). This CDR3 has 14 amino acids. V lost 7 bases, J lost 0 bases, and 10 bases lay in between. This chain's CDR3 is CASTDISSYNEQFF. Written as DNA, the CDR3 is TGTGCCAGCACCGACATCAGCTCCTACAATGAGCAGTTCTTC.

The DNA of the CDR3 is TGTGCCAGCAGCCAAGATTTCGGGGACAGGGGGCATGGGCAGCCCCAGCATTTT. As protein: CASSQDFGDRGHGQPQHF. This chain joins TRBV3-1 (or the pseudogene TRBV3-2) and TRBJ1-5; 12 bases map to TRBD1. V shed 0 bases, J shed 7 bases, and the junction held 10 bases outside the gene matches. This CDR3 region has 18 residues. In germline, CDR1 is LGHDT, CDR2 YNNKEL (reference sequence).

The chain has TRBV28 and TRBJ1-2, with D maybe TRBD1 (6 bases). The CDR3 runs 12 residues. CDR1 and CDR2 from the germline V gene are MDHEN and SYDVKM. With 4 bases removed from V and 8 bases from J, the gap between germline ends came to 11 bases. In DNA form, the CDR3 reads TGTGCCAGCAGTTGGGGGGGCCTAGGCTACACCTTC. Translation: CASSWGGLGYTF.

This chain joins TRBV2 and TRBJ2-1; 9 bases align to TRBD2. Germline V CDR1 and CDR2: SNHLY, FYNNEI. CDR3 length: 15 residues. J was trimmed by 7 bases and V by 1 base; bases with no gene match: 5. The CDR3: CASSEGLAGWNEQFF. The CDR3 nucleotides read TGTGCCAGCAGTGAAGGGCTAGCGGGGTGGAATGAGCAGTTCTTC. Supplemented by reference TRBV2 and TRBJ2-1, the full variable domain reads EPEVTQTPSHQVTQMGQEVILRCVPISNHLYFYWYRQILGQKVEFLVSFYNNEISEKSEIFDDQFSVERPDGSNFTLKIRSTKLEDSAMYFCASSEGLAGWNEQFFGPGTRLTVL.

The CDR3 coding sequence is TGTGCCACCAGTGATTTAGCATCAGATACGCAGTATTTT. Its translation is CATSDLASDTQYF. V gene TRBV24-1 combines with J gene TRBJ2-3; D remains unclear. The germline gives CDR1 KGHDR, CDR2 SFDVKD. Deletions cut 1 base from V and 4 bases from J, with 5 bases between. The CDR3 covers 13 residues.

The CDR3 region is CASSQSGGLYNEQFF. The CDR3 nucleotides read TGTGCCAGCAGCCAGAGCGGGGGGCTATACAATGAGCAGTTCTTC. The chain has TRBV6-5 and TRBJ2-1, with 9 positions matching TRBD2. J lost 4 bases, V lost 6 bases, and 7 bases had no gene match. The CDR3 totals 15 residues. CDR1 is MNHEY, CDR2 SVGAGI, per germline.

The J gene is TRBJ2-7, the V gene TRBV5-1; the D gene is possibly TRBD1 (6 bases). The V end lost 2 bases, the J end lost 6 bases, and 9 bases lay between the germline ends. The CDR3 has 12 residues. Germline assignment: CDR1 SGHRS and CDR2 YFSETQ. The CDR3 sequence is CASSFTGSEQYF. CDR3 DNA sequence: TGCGCCAGCAGCTTCACAGGGAGCGAGCAGTACTTC.

The V and J genes are TRBV7-7 and TRBJ2-7; D perhaps matches TRBD1 (6 bases). Germline V gives CDR1 SSHAT, CDR2 FNYEAQ (reference sequence). This CDR3 contains 14 residues. V lost 5 bases to trimming and J lost 3 bases, with 14 bases between them. CDR3 DNA sequence: TGTGCCAGCAGCCCCACACCGGACAGCTACGAGCAGTACTTC. It is translated as CASSPTPDSYEQYF.